This TCR beta chain emerged from a study of CXCR3-negative and CXCR3-positive naive CD8 T cells. A CD45RO-CCR7+CD27+CD95- phenotype identified naive CD8+ T cells. The study made its TRB cDNA libraries by 5' RACE, adding UMI labels. TCRdb derives one entry per CDR3 protein from the 5' RACE reads, leaving out DNA. This sample's table has roughly 71,000 distinct CDR3 sequences. Study results and limitations: Whereas memory cells differed, naive CXCR3-negative and CXCR3-positive cells shared similar TRBV-TRBJ usage. CXCR3-positive naive cells carried more hydrophobic TRB CDR3s than CXCR3-negative ones.

As regards this clonotype: The antigen remains undetermined.

Germline CDR1 and CDR2: SNHLY and FYNNEI. The CDR3 totals 12 residues. The chain carries TRBV2 and TRBJ2-7; there is no DNA to check the TCRdb D call of TRBD1. Material for sequencing was naive CXCR3- CD8+ T cells from blood. Regarding subset: CD45RO-CCR7+CD27+CD95- naive CD8+ T cells lacking CXCR3 (TNR3-). This clonotype originated in a human donor in good health. Some clones in this sample may be carry-over from other donors' samples. CDR3 region: CASSDRADEQYF.